Each of the 6 T cell receptor beta chains below was sequenced from the same sample in a study of T-cell reconstitution after alpha-beta-depleted transplantation in children. TCRbeta library construction was performed incorporating unique molecular identifiers. TCRdb used MiXCR to reprocess the PCR reads, holding one entry per CDR3 protein. Of about 340,000 distinct CDR3 sequences listed, roughly 16% are singletons. The sequencing used PBMCs, mostly from graft donor cells, collected 360 days after TCRalphabeta/CD19-depleted stem cell transplant. These receptors all come from a male patient under 10 years old who had a stem cell transplant for acute lymphoblastic leukemia, so the T cells may come from the graft donor.

This rearrangement joins TRBV10-3 to TRBJ1-5; a possible D gene is TRBD1 (6 bases). The V end was cut by 10 bases, the J end by 5 bases, with 15 bases between. Germline CDR1 reads ENHRY; CDR2 reads SYGVKD. The CDR3 loop spans 13 amino acids. The CDR3 protein is CASRRGEDQPQHF. DNA of the CDR3: TGTGCCAGCCGGAGGGGGGAAGATCAGCCCCAGCATTTT.

The V call is TRBV12-3 or TRBV12-4, the J call TRBJ1-1; tentative D call: TRBD1 (6 bases). The V end lost 2 bases, the J end lost 8 bases, and 12 bases lay between the germline ends. This CDR3 spans 13 amino acids. The CDR3 nucleotides read TGTGCCAGCAGTTTAAAGGGGGGCGGGGAAGCTTTCTTT. Encoded protein: CASSLKGGGEAFF.

This clonotype was counted ten times or more. The chain carries TRBV15 and TRBJ2-1, with D perhaps TRBD1 (6 bases). Germline V lookup: CDR1 LNHNV, CDR2 YYDKDF (reference sequence). This CDR3 region has 14 residues. V was clipped by 0 bases and J by 14 bases, with 17 bases between them. The CDR3 DNA reads as TGTGCCACCAGCAGAGATAAGGGACCCGGGACAAAGTTCTTC. Translated, it gives CATSRDKGPGTKFF.

This clonotype has only a few counts. The J gene is TRBJ1-1, the V gene TRBV2; 7 nucleotides agree with TRBD1. V lost 5 bases to trimming and J lost 3 bases; unmatched junction nucleotides: 0. Germline V gives CDR1 SNHLY, CDR2 FYNNEI. The CDR3 runs to 12 residues. The CDR3 protein is CASSTGDTEAFF. The CDR3 bases are TGTGCCAGCAGTACAGGGGACACTGAAGCTTTCTTT.

As regards this clonotype: A junction end diverges from the germline sequence, so it may reflect a read error. The chain couples TRBV29-1 to TRBJ2-2, with D perhaps matching TRBD1 (6 bases). The CDR3 sequence is 20 residues long. Germline V gives CDR1 SQVTM, CDR2 ANQGSEA. The CDR3 loop reads CSARVLSGAVSSLDTGELLF. The CDR3 DNA reads TGCAGCGCGAGAGTACTCTCAGGGGCAGTATCCTCGTTGGACACCGGGGAGCTGCTTTTT.

The chain links TRBV5-6 to TRBJ2-1; TRBD2 matches at 10 bases. Per the germline V gene, CDR1 is SGHDT and CDR2 is YYEEEE. CDR3 length equals 18 residues. Unmatched junction bases numbered 11, after V lost 1 base and J lost 4 bases. The chain's CDR3 is CASSLRGLADSVYNEQFF. Written as DNA, the CDR3 is TGTGCCAGCAGCTTGAGAGGACTAGCGGACTCCGTGTACAATGAGCAGTTCTTC.